This TCR beta chain was sequenced in a study of cytomegalovirus exposure and HLA in healthy donors. This CDR3 spans 16 amino acids. J lost 0 bases, V lost 2 bases, and 4 bases had no gene match. Per the germline V gene, CDR1 is SGDLS and CDR2 is YYNGEE. The PCR used 60 Vbeta and 13 Jbeta primers. TCRdb's copy holds only in-frame clones and misses some; the assay was immunoSEQ multiplex PCR. The table lists about 110,000 clones, around four fifths of them singletons. Healthy bone marrow donors made up the cohort. This receptor was taken from a man aged 45 to 65 in good health and CMV-seronegative. Specimen: PBMCs. The V gene is TRBV9, the J gene TRBJ2-2; TRBD1 agrees at 7 bases. CDR3 nucleotides: TGTGCCAGCAGCGTGACAGGGAACCCGAACACCGGGGAGCTGTTTTTT. Protein: CASSVTGNPNTGELFF.